These 17 T cell receptor beta chains were sequenced from one sample in a study of blood T cell dynamics during melanoma immunotherapy. The sample's time point: week 3, after first cycle of checkpoint inhibitor. Using immunoSEQ multiplex PCR, the repertoire was profiled, and TCRdb retains in-frame clones only, with some absent. The table shows 15,000 or so clones, with roughly 87% occurring only once. Sequenced here: blood, sampled from a patient treated with checkpoint blockade. The origin of the receptors is a human donor with melanoma.

The chain carries TRBV5-5 and TRBJ1-5, with unresolved D. CDR1 is SGHKS, CDR2 YYEKEE, per germline (reference sequence). CDR3 length: 14 amino acids. Deletions cut 1 base from V and 3 bases from J, with 8 bases between. The CDR3 loop is CASSLWQNNQPQHF. The CDR3 bases are TGTGCCAGCAGCTTGTGGCAGAACAATCAGCCCCAGCATTTT.

The gene calls are TRBV9 and TRBJ1-3; D may be TRBD1 (5 bases). V lost 0 bases to trimming and J lost 3 bases, with 7 bases between them. The CDR3 is 14 amino acids. CDR1 and CDR2 from the germline V gene are SGDLS and YYNGEE. CDR3 sequence reads: CASSVAGVGNTIYF. CDR3 in DNA: TGTGCCAGCAGCGTAGCGGGGGTTGGAAACACCATATATTTT.

This rearrangement joins TRBV6-1 to TRBJ2-5, with 10 bases that match TRBD2. The ends lost 4 bases at V and 5 bases at J; junction bases unmatched: 7. The CDR3 runs 15 residues. Per germline, CDR1 MNHNS and CDR2 SASEGT. CDR3 protein: CASSATLAGRETQYF. CDR3 DNA sequence: TGTGCCAGCAGTGCGACACTAGCGGGACGGGAGACCCAGTACTTC.

The V gene is TRBV7-9, the J gene TRBJ1-5, with D maybe TRBD1 (5 bases). Germline CDR1 SEHNR, CDR2 FQNEAQ (reference sequence). V was clipped by 3 bases and J by 1 base, with 7 bases between them. The CDR3 totals 14 residues. The CDR3 region has the DNA TGTGCCAGCAGCTTTGGACAAAGCAATCAGCCCCAGCATTTT. It is translated as CASSFGQSNQPQHF. Drawing the rest from reference TRBV7-9 and TRBJ1-5, the complete variable domain is DTGVSQNPRHKITKRGQNVTFRCDPISEHNRLYWYRQTLGQGPEFLTYFQNEAQLEKSRLLSDRFSAERPKGSFSTLEIQRTEQGDSAMYLCASSFGQSNQPQHFGDGTRLSIL.

The rearrangement joins TRBV19 to TRBJ2-3, with D uncertain. The V end lost 3 bases, the J end lost 0 bases, and 7 bases lay between the germline ends. CDR1 and CDR2 from the germline V gene are LNHDA and SQIVND (reference sequence). The CDR3 is made up of 14 amino acids. The chain's CDR3 is CASSMALSTDTQYF. DNA of the CDR3: TGTGCCAGTAGTATGGCTCTTAGCACAGATACGCAGTATTTT. Looking up the rest from reference TRBV19 and TRBJ2-3 gives the full variable domain: DGGITQSPKYLFRKEGQNVTLSCEQNLNHDAMYWYRQDPGQGLRLIYYSQIVNDFQKGDIAEGYSVSREKKESFPLTVTSAQKNPTAFYLCASSMALSTDTQYFGPGTRLTVL.

This chain joins TRBV5-1 and TRBJ2-7, with 10 positions matching TRBD1. CDR3 size: 14 residues. Trimming cost V 3 bases and J 3 bases; bases outside gene matches: 3. CDR1 is SGHRS, CDR2 YFSETQ, per germline. The CDR3 reads CASSSGTGDYEQYF. The CDR3 DNA reads TGCGCCAGCAGCTCCGGGACAGGGGACTACGAGCAGTACTTC. The full variable domain, completed using reference TRBV5-1 and TRBJ2-7, is KAGVTQTPRYLIKTRGQQVTLSCSPISGHRSVSWYQQTPGQGLQFLFEYFSETQRNKGNFPGRFSGRQFSNSRSEMNVSTLELGDSALYLCASSSGTGDYEQYFGPGTRLTVT.

The rearrangement links TRBV16 to TRBJ1-6, with 7 nucleotides matching TRBD1. The V segment lost 3 bases and the J segment 7 bases; nucleotides outside the gene matches: 0. Germline V gene data show CDR1 as KGHSY and CDR2 as FQNENV. This CDR3 region has 13 residues. In DNA, the CDR3 is TGTGCCAGCAGCCAGACAGGGAATTCACCCCTCCACTTT. Amino acids: CASSQTGNSPLHF.

The chain has TRBV2 and TRBJ2-2, with TRBD1 as a possible D gene (5 bases). Trimming removed 0 bases from V and 1 base from J, with 12 bases in between. Germline assignment: CDR1 SNHLY and CDR2 FYNNEI. This CDR3 region has 17 residues. CDR3 in DNA: TGTGCCAGCAGTGAAGCTTCAGGGTGGGGGAACACCGGGGAGCTGTTTTTT. Translated: CASSEASGWGNTGELFF.

The chain uses TRBV7-2 and TRBJ1-1; the D gene is possibly TRBD1 (5 bases). CDR1 is SGHTA and CDR2 is FQGNSA in the germline V gene. Trimming cost V 5 bases and J 1 base, with 11 bases left between them. The CDR3 runs 14 residues. The chain's CDR3 is CASSPGTRNTEAFF. The CDR3 bases are TGTGCCAGCAGCCCCGGGACGCGGAACACTGAAGCTTTCTTT. Supplemented by reference TRBV7-2 and TRBJ1-1, the full variable domain reads GAGVSQSPSNKVTEKGKDVELRCDPISGHTALYWYRQSLGQGLEFLIYFQGNSAPDKSGLPSDRFSAERTGGSVSTLTIQRTQQEDSAVYLCASSPGTRNTEAFFGQGTRLTVV.

The chain is built from TRBV10-3 and TRBJ2-1, with D hard to call. The CDR3 extends over 12 amino acids. Trimming took 0 bases from V and 9 from J, leaving 6 bases between them. Germline V lookup: CDR1 ENHRY, CDR2 SYGVKD. CDR3 DNA sequence: TGTGCCATCAGTGAGTCTTCTGCTGAGCAGTTCTTC. This gives the protein CAISESSAEQFF.

V usage is TRBV4-3 and J usage is TRBJ2-2; D remains unclear. CDR3 length equals 16 residues. The V gene's germline CDR1 is LGHNA and CDR2 YSLEER. The V and J ends lost 0 bases and 2 bases respectively, with 10 bases between them. The chain's CDR3 is CASSQDVLVNTGELFF. The DNA of the CDR3 is TGCGCCAGCAGCCAAGATGTGCTAGTCAACACCGGGGAGCTGTTTTTT.

CDR3 region: CASSPGGGQFLADTQYF. The CDR3 DNA sequence: TGTGCCAGCAGCCCCGGGGGTGGCCAGTTCCTCGCAGATACGCAGTATTTT. This sequence joins TRBV7-9 and TRBJ2-3; possibly TRBD2 for D (6 bases). The V end was cut by 5 bases, the J end by 4 bases, with 22 bases between. The CDR3 has 17 amino acids. Germline-derived CDR1 and CDR2 are SEHNR and FQNEAQ (reference sequence).

This clone occurred once. V gene TRBV5-4 combines with J gene TRBJ2-5; either TRBD1 or TRBD2 may supply D (6 bases each). The V gene lost 1 base and the J gene lost 2 bases, with 9 bases spanning the gap. The CDR3 length is 14 residues. Germline CDR1 and CDR2: SGHNT and YYREEE (reference sequence). CDR3 amino acids: CASSLTGRQETQYF. CDR3 DNA sequence: TGTGCCAGCAGCTTGACAGGGAGGCAAGAGACCCAGTACTTC.

V is TRBV5-1 and J is TRBJ2-3, with D unclear. The ends were cut back, 4 bases at V and 6 bases at J, with 15 bases in the middle. Germline CDR1 and CDR2: SGHRS and YFSETQ. This CDR3 contains 14 residues. CDR3 amino acids: CASSQETLADTQYF. The CDR3, as DNA: TGCGCCAGCAGCCAGGAGACCCTCGCCGATACGCAGTATTTT.

The chain uses TRBV5-8 and TRBJ2-5; D possibly corresponds to TRBD2 (6 bases). V was trimmed by 0 bases and J by 4 bases, leaving 13 bases between them. Germline V gene lookup returns CDR1 SGHTS and CDR2 YDEGEE. The CDR3 runs to 15 residues. The CDR3 DNA reads TGTGCCAGCAGCTTGGCGCGGGATAGGGGAGAGACCCAGTACTTC. It is translated as CASSLARDRGETQYF.

J is TRBJ2-7 and V is TRBV6-1; 7 bases align to TRBD1. V was pared by 10 bases and J by 1 base, with 10 bases of the junction left unmatched. There are 14 residues in the CDR3. Germline V gene lookup returns CDR1 MNHNS and CDR2 SASEGT. The CDR3 reads CATSQGDDSYEQYF. In DNA form, the CDR3 reads TGTGCCACCTCTCAGGGGGACGATTCCTACGAGCAGTACTTC.

This chain joins TRBV30 and TRBJ2-2; the D is unclear. CDR1 and CDR2 (germline): GTSNPN, SVGIG (reference sequence). The length of the CDR3 is 13 residues. Trimming took 3 bases from V and 6 from J, leaving 11 bases between them. The CDR3 nucleotides are TGTGCCTGGAGAAGTCGGCCGGCCGGGGAGCTGTTTTTT. Translation: CAWRSRPAGELFF.